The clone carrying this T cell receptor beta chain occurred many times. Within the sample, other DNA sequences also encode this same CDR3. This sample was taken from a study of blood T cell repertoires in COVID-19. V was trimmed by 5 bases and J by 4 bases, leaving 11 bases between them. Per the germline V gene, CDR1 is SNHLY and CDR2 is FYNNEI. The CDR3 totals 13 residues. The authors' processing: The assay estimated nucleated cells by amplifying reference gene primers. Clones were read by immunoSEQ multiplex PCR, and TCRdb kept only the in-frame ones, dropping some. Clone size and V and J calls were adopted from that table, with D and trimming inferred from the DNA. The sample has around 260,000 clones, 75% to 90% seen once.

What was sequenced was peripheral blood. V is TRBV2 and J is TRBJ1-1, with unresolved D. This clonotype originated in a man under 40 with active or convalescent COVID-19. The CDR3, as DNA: TGTGCCAGCAGTCGAGTTAGTGGCACTGAAGCTTTCTTT. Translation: CASSRVSGTEAFF.